This entry features one TCR beta chain sequence. The data belong to a study of T cell responses to AZD1222 COVID-19 vaccine. The CDR3 contains 12 residues. V lost 6 bases and J lost 7, with 12 bases in between. Looked up from germline, CDR1 is WSHSY and CDR2 is SAAADI. Profiling relied on immunoSEQ multiplex PCR, and the TCRdb table lists in-frame clones only, not all of them. The sample holds approximately 140,000 clones, roughly 89% seen once. The receptor was isolated from an adult in good health. This chain joins TRBV10-2 and TRBJ1-1; no clear D. Here the sequenced sample was peripheral blood, taken on day 0 of AZD1222 vaccination. CDR3 sequence (DNA): TGCGCCAGCAGCCATGTGGTGGATGAAGCTTTCTTT. This gives the protein CASSHVVDEAFF.